Reported below is one T cell receptor beta chain. Together with a sample-barcoded 5' primer, a J-beta primer mix was included in a second PCR lasting roughly 6 to 12 cycles. TCRdb re-analysed the 5' RACE reads in MiXCR, keeping a single row per CDR3 protein. The sample has fewer than 900,000 distinct CDR3 sequences; around 36% are singletons. Trimming removed 3 bases from V and 1 base from J, with 12 bases in between. From germline, CDR1 is DFQATT and CDR2 SNEGSKA (reference sequence). This CDR3 comprises 14 residues. This entry belongs to a study of blood T cells in healthy people across ages. The sample consisted of blood. The V call is TRBV20-1, the J call TRBJ1-1; TRBD1 might be the D (5 bases). This receptor was obtained from a man in his late teens or twenties in good health. For the CDR3, the DNA is TGCAGTGCTAGTACGGGGGTTAGGAACACTGAAGCTTTCTTT. Translating gives CSASTGVRNTEAFF.